The entry below gives a single T cell receptor beta chain sequence along with its context. The assay was immunoSEQ multiplex PCR, and TCRdb's table has in-frame clones only and misses some. The data hold around 280,000 clones, with approximately 88% observed a single time. The entry originates in a study of blood T cell repertoires in COVID-19. On the study more broadly: Italy, Spain and the United States were the sources of the convalescent and acute COVID-19 samples. In each case, the material was cDNA or gDNA derived from T cells, B-cell-depleted T cells, or PBMCs.

Across about two dozen US areas, participants ranged in age from about 18 to 90 years. This CDR3 region has 15 residues. The V gene's germline CDR1 is LNHNV and CDR2 YYDKDF (reference sequence). V was clipped by 1 base and J by 1 base, with 9 bases between them. This TCR was sampled from a woman in her forties who had recovered from COVID-19. What was sequenced was PBMCs or T cells enriched from blood (not recorded which). The chain carries TRBV15 and TRBJ2-3; D possibly corresponds to TRBD2 (7 bases). CDR3 nucleotide sequence: TGTGCCACCAGCAGAGGGGAGGGGGGCACAGATACGCAGTATTTT. It encodes CATSRGEGGTDTQYF.